This TCR beta chain was obtained from a study of blood T cell repertoires in COVID-19. Study-level background: Sites in the United States, Italy and Spain provided acute and convalescent COVID-19 samples.

This clone has a handful of counts. Sequencing was performed with immunoSEQ multiplex PCR; in TCRdb, only in-frame clones are kept and a portion is missing. The sample holds 100,000 to 120,000 clones; roughly 85% are singletons and the top ten take around 4.1%. V lost 6 bases and J 6 bases, leaving 14 bases between the germline ends. CDR3 length: 13 amino acids. This sequence was found in a man over 45 with acute or convalescent COVID-19. The sample comprised peripheral blood. The chain employs TRBV12-3 or TRBV12-4 and TRBJ1-1; the D is unclear. The DNA of the CDR3 is TGTGCCAGCAGAGTTGCGAGAACCGCTGAAGCTTTCTTT. Encoded protein: CASRVARTAEAFF.